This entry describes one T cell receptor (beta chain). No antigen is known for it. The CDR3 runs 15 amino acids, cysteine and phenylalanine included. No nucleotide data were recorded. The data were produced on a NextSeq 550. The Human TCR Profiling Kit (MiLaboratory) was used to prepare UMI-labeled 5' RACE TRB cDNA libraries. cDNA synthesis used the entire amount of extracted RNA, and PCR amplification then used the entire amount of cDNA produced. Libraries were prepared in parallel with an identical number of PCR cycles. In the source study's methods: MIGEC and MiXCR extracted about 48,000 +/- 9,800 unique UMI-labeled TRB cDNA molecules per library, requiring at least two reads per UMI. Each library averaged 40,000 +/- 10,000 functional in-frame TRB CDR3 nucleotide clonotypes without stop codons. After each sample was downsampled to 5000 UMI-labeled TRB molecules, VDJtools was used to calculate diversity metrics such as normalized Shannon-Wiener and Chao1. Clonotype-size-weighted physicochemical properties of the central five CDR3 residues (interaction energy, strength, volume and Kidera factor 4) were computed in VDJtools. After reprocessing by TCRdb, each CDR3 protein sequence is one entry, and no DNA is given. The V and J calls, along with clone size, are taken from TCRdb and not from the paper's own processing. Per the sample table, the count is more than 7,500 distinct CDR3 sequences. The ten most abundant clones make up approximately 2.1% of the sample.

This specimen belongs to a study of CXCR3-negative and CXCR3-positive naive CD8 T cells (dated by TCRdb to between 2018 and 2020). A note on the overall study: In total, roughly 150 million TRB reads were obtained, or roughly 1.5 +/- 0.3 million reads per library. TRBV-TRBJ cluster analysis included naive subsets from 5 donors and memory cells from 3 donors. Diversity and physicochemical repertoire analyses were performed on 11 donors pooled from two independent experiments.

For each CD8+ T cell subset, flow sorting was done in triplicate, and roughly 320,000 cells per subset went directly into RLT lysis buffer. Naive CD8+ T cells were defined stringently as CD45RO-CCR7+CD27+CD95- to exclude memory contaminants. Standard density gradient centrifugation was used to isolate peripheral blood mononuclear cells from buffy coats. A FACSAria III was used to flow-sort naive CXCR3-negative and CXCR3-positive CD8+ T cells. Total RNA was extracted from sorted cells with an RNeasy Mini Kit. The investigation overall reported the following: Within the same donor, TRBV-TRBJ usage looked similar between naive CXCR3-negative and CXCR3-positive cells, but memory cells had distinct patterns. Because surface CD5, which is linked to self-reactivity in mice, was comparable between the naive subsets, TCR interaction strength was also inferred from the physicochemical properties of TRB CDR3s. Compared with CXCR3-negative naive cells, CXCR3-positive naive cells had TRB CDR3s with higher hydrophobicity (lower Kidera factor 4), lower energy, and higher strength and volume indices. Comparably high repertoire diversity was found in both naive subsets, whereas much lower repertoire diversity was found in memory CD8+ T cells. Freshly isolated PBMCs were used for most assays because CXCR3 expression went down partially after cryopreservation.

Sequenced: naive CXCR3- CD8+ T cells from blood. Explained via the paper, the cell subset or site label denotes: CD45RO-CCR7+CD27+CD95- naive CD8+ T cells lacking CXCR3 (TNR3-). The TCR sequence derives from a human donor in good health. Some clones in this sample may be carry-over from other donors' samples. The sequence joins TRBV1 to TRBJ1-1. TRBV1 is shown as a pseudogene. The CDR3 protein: CTSSPSWGPYTEAFF.